This paragraph covers one T cell receptor (beta chain) sequence. The repertoire was sequenced with immunoSEQ multiplex PCR; TCRdb's copy has only in-frame clones and lacks some. The sample lists roughly 200,000 clones, around 94% occurring once. These data are taken from a study of control samples from healthy donors and cancer patients. This CDR3 contains 13 residues. The ends were cut back, 5 bases at V and 4 bases at J, with 11 bases in the middle. Germline CDR1 SGHTA, CDR2 FQGNSA. Sequences were obtained from blood. J is TRBJ1-1 and V is TRBV7-2; TRBD1 is a possible D gene (5 bases). This receptor was identified in a man over 45 in good health. The CDR3 is CASSPLGGTEAFF. The CDR3 DNA sequence: TGTGCCAGCAGCCCCCTGGGGGGCACTGAAGCTTTCTTT.